This TCR beta chain is drawn from a study of CD8 T cells in Susac syndrome. In the case of this clonotype: Its cognate antigen is unknown.

Study-level results: The study conceded that its TCR sequencing and HLA analysis involved relatively few individuals. When the CD4+ T cell repertoires of patients with Susac syndrome were examined, they did not show any clonal expansion.

Random hexamers primed reverse transcription of roughly 0.5 to 1 ug RNA. One entry per CDR3 protein results from TCRdb running MiXCR on the immunoSEQ multiplex PCR reads. The sample lists tens of thousands of distinct CDR3 sequences; 93% were seen once. The CDR3 consists of 14 residues. Germline V gives CDR1 LNHDA, CDR2 SQIVND (reference sequence). V lost 0 bases and J lost 2, with 7 bases in between. Material: CD4+ T cells from PBMCs. This chain links TRBV19 with TRBJ1-2; D gene unclear. The source is a human donor with Susac syndrome. The CDR3 here is CASSIEPGNYGYTF. The CDR3 nucleotides read TGTGCCAGTAGTATAGAGCCAGGAAACTATGGCTACACCTTC.